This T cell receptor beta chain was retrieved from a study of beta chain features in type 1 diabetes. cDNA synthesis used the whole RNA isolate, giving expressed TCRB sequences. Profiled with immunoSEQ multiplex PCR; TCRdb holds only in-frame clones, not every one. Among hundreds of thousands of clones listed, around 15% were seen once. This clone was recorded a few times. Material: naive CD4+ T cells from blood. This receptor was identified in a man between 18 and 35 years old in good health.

The CDR3 loop reads CASSLVGPDNEQFF. In DNA, the CDR3 is TGTGCCAGCAGCTTGGTTGGGCCTGACAATGAGCAGTTCTTC. The J gene is TRBJ2-1, the V gene TRBV5-4; D is unclear. The CDR3 runs 14 residues. Germline CDR1 and CDR2: SGHNT and YYREEE (reference sequence). Between the trimmed V and J ends, which lost 0 bases and 5 bases, there was a span of 9 bases.